These 3 T cell receptor beta chains were all obtained from the same sample, sequenced in a study of shared clonotypes between healthy human individuals. Profiled with immunoSEQ multiplex PCR; TCRdb holds only in-frame clones, not every one. The sample has millions of clones, more than 85% seen once. What was sequenced was naive CD4+ T cells from PBMCs. Subset given: CD45RA+ positively selected. All receptors come from a man aged 18 to 29 in good health. Some clones in this sample may be carry-over from other donors' samples.

The CDR3 nucleotides read TGTGCCAGCAGTTCCGGGACAGGGATCGGCTACACCTTC. Translating gives CASSSGTGIGYTF. This chain connects TRBV2 to TRBJ1-2; 9 bases line up with TRBD1. V lost 5 bases to trimming and J lost 8 bases; unmatched junction nucleotides: 6. This CDR3 has 13 residues. CDR1 and CDR2 (germline): SNHLY, FYNNEI.

This clone occurred once. This sequence joins TRBV2 and TRBJ2-3; TRBD1 matches 7 bases. Unmatched junction bases numbered 14, after V lost 5 bases and J lost 3 bases. The germline V gene encodes CDR1 SNHLY and CDR2 FYNNEI. This CDR3 spans 17 amino acids. This CDR3 is CASSPRTTGAGTDTQYF. In DNA form, the CDR3 reads TGTGCCAGCAGTCCCAGAACCACAGGGGCCGGGACAGATACGCAGTATTTT.

The sample holds a few counts of this clone. The chain employs TRBV5-1 and TRBJ1-2; D possibly corresponds to TRBD1 (6 bases). The CDR3 loop spans 13 amino acids. Germline CDR1 reads SGHRS; CDR2 reads YFSETQ. Between the trimmed V and J ends, which lost 4 bases and 2 bases, there was a span of 9 bases. This chain's CDR3 is CASSGGQNYGYTF. The CDR3 coding sequence is TGCGCCAGCAGCGGGGGCCAGAACTATGGCTACACCTTC. The variable domain in full, with the rest retrieved from reference TRBV5-1 and TRBJ1-2, is KAGVTQTPRYLIKTRGQQVTLSCSPISGHRSVSWYQQTPGQGLQFLFEYFSETQRNKGNFPGRFSGRQFSNSRSEMNVSTLELGDSALYLCASSGGQNYGYTFGSGTRLTVV.